A selection of T cell receptor beta chains follows, all from one sample in a study of blood T cell repertoires in COVID-19. The repertoire was sequenced with immunoSEQ multiplex PCR; TCRdb's copy has only in-frame clones and lacks some. The data show about 55,000 clones, 82% seen once. The sequenced sample was peripheral blood. These receptors originate from a human donor in a cohort sampled during active COVID-19. Both conserved end residues are part of each CDR3. The D gene is left open where the match is weak. For some rows the clone size is stated as once, few or many, or as a class when expanded; others skip it.

d_gene	v_gene	j_gene	abundance	CDR3aa	CDR3nt
.	TRBV6-5	TRBJ2-7	.	CASSYDRSAYEQYF	TGTGCCAGCAGTTACGACAGGTCCGCCTACGAGCAGTACTTC
.	TRBV7-2	TRBJ2-3	.	CASSLVAGIYTDTQYF	TGTGCCAGCAGCTTAGTGGCGGGGATTTACACAGATACGCAGTATTTT
.	TRBV9	TRBJ2-1	.	CASSVEGDASYNEQFF	TGTGCCAGCAGCGTAGAGGGAGACGCCAGCTACAATGAGCAGTTCTTC
.	TRBV13	TRBJ1-1	.	CASSLVANTEAFF	TGTGCCAGCAGCTTAGTGGCGAACACTGAAGCTTTCTTT
.	TRBV29-1	TRBJ2-7	.	CSVGLDSFYEQYF	TGCAGCGTTGGGTTGGACTCCTTCTACGAGCAGTACTTC
TRBD1	TRBV7-8	TRBJ2-7	.	CASSLVGQGYEQYF	TGTGCCAGCAGCTTAGTGGGACAGGGGTACGAGCAGTACTTC
.	TRBV25-1	TRBJ2-1	few	CASSDPGPGVDEQFF	TGTGCCAGCAGTGATCCCGGCCCAGGGGTGGATGAGCAGTTCTTC
.	TRBV5-4	TRBJ2-1	.	CASSLVANEQFF	TGTGCCAGCAGCTTGGTGGCCAATGAGCAGTTCTTC
TRBD2	TRBV5-4	TRBJ2-3	.	CASSSSGGADTQYF	TGTGCCAGCAGTTCAAGCGGGGGGGCAGATACGCAGTATTTT
TRBD2	TRBV7-8	TRBJ2-7	.	CASSPPRRLAPHHEQYF	TGTGCCAGCAGCCCACCGCGACGACTAGCCCCCCACCACGAGCAGTACTTC
.	TRBV20-1	TRBJ2-7	few	CSASRGTYEQYF	TGCAGTGCTAGTCGGGGTACCTACGAGCAGTACTTC
TRBD1	TRBV10-3	TRBJ2-2	.	CAISFGVPGQGGTGELFF	TGTGCCATCAGTTTCGGCGTTCCGGGACAGGGGGGGACCGGGGAGCTGTTTTTT
TRBD1	TRBV7-8	TRBJ2-7	.	CASSFQQGAATEQYF	TGTGCCAGCAGCTTCCAACAGGGGGCAGCCACCGAGCAGTACTTC
.	TRBV6-5	TRBJ2-7	.	CASSYDSSYEQYF	TGTGCCAGCAGTTACGACAGCTCCTACGAGCAGTACTTC
.	TRBV6-1	TRBJ2-7	.	CASSDSVPGYEQYF	TGTGCCAGCAGTGATTCTGTTCCCGGCTACGAGCAGTACTTC